Listed here is a single TCR beta chain. Antigen: not known. It may be a read error: a sequence one base away is much more abundant. Unique molecular identifiers were used to barcode this TCRbeta library. TCRdb independently ran MiXCR on the PCR reads; one entry per CDR3 protein. The sample yields some 200,000 distinct CDR3 sequences, 5.5% to 7% seen once. This sample was taken from a study of T-cell reconstitution after alpha-beta-depleted transplantation in children. Germline V CDR1 and CDR2: DFQATT, SNEGSKA (reference sequence). This CDR3 is built from 13 residues. Notes on the study in general: Surviving recipient T cells and intrathymic progenitors accounted for some patients' high TCRbeta diversity at day 60. When one year had passed after transplant, most T-cell counts and diversity came from newly produced T cells. Several hundred expanded graft clones reportedly were the source of alpha-beta T cells about two months after transplant.

The rearrangement uses TRBV20-1 and TRBJ1-2, with TRBD1 matching over 8 bases. The TCR originated in a girl under three years old with combined immunodeficiency, due to receive a stem cell transplant. The sequenced sample was PBMCs, obtained before TCRalphabeta/CD19-depleted stem cell transplant. The CDR3 DNA reads TGCAGTGACCCAGGGGGCGCGGACTATGGCCACACCTTC. It translates to CSDPGGADYGHTF.